Presented here are 22 T cell receptor beta chains from one specimen sequenced in a study of T-cell reconstitution after alpha-beta-depleted transplantation in children (dated by TCRdb to about 2016). The method behind the library was PCR. The sample was run on an Illumina HiSeq 2500. To normalize quantification of the TCRbeta repertoire, the TCR libraries were built with molecular barcoding that relied on unique molecular identifiers. The raw public reads went through TCRdb reprocessing: fastp at Q25, MiXCR clone calling, in-frame beta chains kept. One record per CDR3 amino acid sequence lists the most common genes and DNA. The sample includes 170,000 or so distinct CDR3 sequences, with approximately 6.6% observed a single time. 3% to 3.5% of the sample comes from the top ten. This specimen was PBMCs from the stem cell graft donor, taken from the stem cell graft. Receptors originate from a human donor who donated a stem cell graft to a child with Wiskott-Aldrich syndrome.

This clonotype was seen many times. The rearrangement uses TRBV2 and TRBJ2-7, with TRBD1 identical over 7 bases. CDR1 SNHLY and CDR2 FYNNEI come from the germline V gene. Trimming took 6 bases from V and 7 from J; bases not matched to a gene: 12. The CDR3 has 14 residues. In DNA, the CDR3 is TGTGCCAGCAGGCAGACAGGGCCTTCGGGTGAGCAGTACTTC. Translated, it gives CASRQTGPSGEQYF.

This clonotype was counted many times. The J gene is TRBJ1-2, the V gene TRBV12-3 or TRBV12-4; 7 nucleotides line up with TRBD1. Trimming cost V 6 bases and J 4 bases; bases outside gene matches: 14. This CDR3 spans 16 amino acids. In DNA form, the CDR3 reads TGTGCCAGCAGCGCTCTAAGGGGGCGGACCCTCTATGGCTACACCTTC. As protein: CASSALRGRTLYGYTF.

The J gene is TRBJ2-5, the V gene TRBV15; D is ambiguous. Trimming took off 0 bases at V and 2 bases at J, with 7 bases between the two ends. In germline, CDR1 is LNHNV, CDR2 YYDKDF (reference sequence). This CDR3 spans 14 amino acids. This chain's CDR3 is CATSRDGIQETQYF. CDR3 sequence (DNA): TGTGCCACCAGCAGAGATGGCATACAAGAGACCCAGTACTTC.

This clonotype was counted at least ten times. The chain links TRBV12-3 or TRBV12-4 to TRBJ2-5; D is unclear. The CDR3 length is 11 residues. V lost 4 bases to trimming and J lost 13 bases, with 13 bases between them. The CDR3 coding sequence is TGTGCCAGCAGTTCAGGAACTGCGCGGTACTTC. Amino acids: CASSSGTARYF.

With regard to this clonotype: A much larger clonotype is one base distant, so this may be a read error. The chain recombines TRBV5-1 with TRBJ1-6; weak D call: TRBD1 (6 bases). The CDR3 spans 17 residues. V was cut by 4 bases and J by 7 bases, with 21 bases left in between. Germline CDR1 is SGHRS and CDR2 is YFSETQ. CDR3 sequence: CASSPNFLYRENSPLHF. The CDR3 bases are TGCGCCAGCAGCCCGAACTTTCTGTACAGGGAAAATTCACCCCTCCACTTT.

This clonotype appeared many times. The chain uses TRBV6-2 or TRBV6-3 and TRBJ2-7; 9 nucleotides match TRBD1. CDR3 size: 15 residues. V dropped 5 bases and J dropped 3; count of bases not matched to a gene: 8. Per the germline V gene, CDR1 is MNHEY and CDR2 is SVGEGT. CDR3 sequence reads: CASSRERDRDYEQYF. The CDR3 region has the DNA TGTGCCAGCAGTAGGGAACGGGACAGGGACTACGAGCAGTACTTC.

In this sample, this clonotype turned up many times. The chain employs TRBV5-1 and TRBJ2-7, with 11 bases lining up with TRBD1. V lost 3 bases and J lost 6; bases outside the gene matches: 2. The CDR3 has 13 residues. CDR1 and CDR2 from the germline V gene are SGHRS and YFSETQ. The CDR3 bases are TGCGCCAGCAGCTCAGGACAGGGGGCCGAGCAGTACTTC. It codes for CASSSGQGAEQYF.

This clonotype came up many times. V is TRBV4-2 and J is TRBJ1-1; TRBD1 is a possible D gene (6 bases). The CDR3 has 15 residues. Trimming shortened V by 4 bases and J by 1 base, and 13 bases separated the two germline ends. Germline V gene sequence: CDR1 LGHNA, CDR2 YNFKEQ. CDR3 DNA: TGTGCCAGCAGCCGCCGACAGGAGCAGAACACTGAAGCTTTCTTT. It codes for CASSRRQEQNTEAFF.

This clonotype appeared many times. The chain couples TRBV13 to TRBJ2-7, with TRBD2 as a possible D gene (7 bases). This CDR3 has 18 amino acids. CDR1 is PRHDT, CDR2 FYEKMQ, per germline (reference sequence). The V and J ends lost 4 bases and 3 bases respectively, with 25 bases between them. In nucleotides, the CDR3 is TGTGCCAGCAGCTCACTACGCCGAGGGGGGGGCTCTAACTACGAGCAGTACTTC. Protein: CASSSLRRGGGSNYEQYF.

This clonotype appeared many times. V is TRBV20-1 and J is TRBJ1-4; 8 bases match TRBD1. The CDR3 sequence is 17 residues long. J lost 4 bases, V lost 0 bases, and 10 bases had no gene match. Germline V lookup: CDR1 DFQATT, CDR2 SNEGSKA (reference sequence). As DNA, the CDR3 is TGCAGTGCTAGAGAAGAGGCCGCGGGACAGGTTAATGAAAAACTGTTTTTT. Its protein product is CSAREEAAGQVNEKLFF.

The chain couples TRBV27 to TRBJ2-7; D uncertain. CDR1 is MNHEY, CDR2 SMNVEV, per germline (reference sequence). Trimming left V 4 bases short and J 7 bases short, with 8 bases between. The CDR3 is made up of 11 amino acids. The CDR3 nucleotides read TGTGCCAGCAGTTCAGATTGGGAGCAGTACTTC. This sequence encodes CASSSDWEQYF.

This clonotype was recorded a few times. V is TRBV14 and J is TRBJ2-3; 7 nucleotides align to TRBD2. V shed 1 base, J shed 1 base, and the junction held 2 bases outside the gene matches. The CDR3 extends over 15 amino acids. Germline V gives CDR1 SGHDN, CDR2 FVKESK. The DNA for the CDR3 is TGTGCCAGCAGCCAAGTCCGGGGGGGCACAGATACGCAGTATTTT. It specifies CASSQVRGGTDTQYF.

A few counts support this clonotype. V gene TRBV12-3 or TRBV12-4 combines with J gene TRBJ2-7, with no clear D. The CDR3 has 12 residues. V dropped 6 bases and J dropped 6 bases, with 12 bases sitting between them. CDR3 loop: CASRDAAREQYF. The CDR3 DNA reads TGTGCCAGCAGGGACGCGGCTCGCGAGCAGTACTTC.

The chain carries TRBV6-5 and TRBJ1-2; 8 positions match TRBD1. CDR3 length: 12 residues. Trimming took 6 bases from V and 8 from J; bases not matched to a gene: 5. Per the germline V gene, CDR1 is MNHEY and CDR2 is SVGAGI. This chain's CDR3 is CASRGTGSGYTF. Written as DNA, the CDR3 is TGTGCCAGCAGAGGGACAGGTTCCGGCTACACCTTC.

This clonotype was seen a few times. This could be a read error, since a much larger clone is one nucleotide away. The chain links TRBV3-1 to TRBJ2-1; the match to TRBD2 covers 7 bases. This CDR3 is 15 amino acids long. Losses at the gene ends were 0 bases for V and 12 bases for J; bases not matched to a gene: 11. In germline, CDR1 is LGHDT, CDR2 YNNKEL (reference sequence). CDR3 sequence reads: CASSQDNGGRLGQFF. Written as DNA, the CDR3 is TGTGCCAGCAGCCAAGATAACGGCGGGAGACTTGGGCAGTTCTTC.

This clonotype was counted ten times or more. The chain has TRBV4-3 and TRBJ2-1; TRBD2 aligns across 9 bases. CDR1 is LGHNA and CDR2 is YSLEER in the germline V gene. Losses at the gene ends were 1 base for V and 4 bases for J; bases not matched to a gene: 11. The CDR3 extends over 18 amino acids. The CDR3 nucleotides read TGCGCCAGCAGCCAAGCTGCGACTAGCGGAGGATTGTACAATGAGCAGTTCTTC. It encodes CASSQAATSGGLYNEQFF.

This clonotype was detected ten times or more. The V and J genes are TRBV5-1 and TRBJ2-1; perhaps TRBD1 as D (5 bases). V was clipped by 0 bases and J by 14 bases, with 9 bases between them. Germline CDR1 reads SGHRS; CDR2 reads YFSETQ. The CDR3 totals 11 residues. The CDR3, as DNA: TGCGCCAGCAGCTTGGCAGGGTCCAAGTTCTTC. It specifies CASSLAGSKFF.

This clonotype has at least ten counts. This chain joins TRBV10-3 and TRBJ2-7, with TRBD2 matching over 9 bases. The CDR3 runs to 13 residues. Germline V lookup: CDR1 ENHRY, CDR2 SYGVKD. V was clipped by 10 bases and J by 6 bases; unmatched bases: 10. As DNA, the CDR3 is TGTGCCACCGCTAGCGGGATGAGTGGCGAGCAGTACTTC. This translates into CATASGMSGEQYF.

This clonotype showed up many times. This chain connects TRBV10-2 to TRBJ1-2; D ambiguous. V was pared by 6 bases and J by 1 base, with 9 bases between. The CDR3 has 13 residues. Per the germline V gene, CDR1 is WSHSY and CDR2 is SAAADI. CDR3 in DNA: TGCGCCAGCAGCTTAAGGGATAACTATGGCTACACCTTC. Translating it yields CASSLRDNYGYTF.

This clonotype was counted many times. CDR3 region: CASSSPSLSNYGYTF. The CDR3, as DNA: TGTGCCAGCAGTTCCCCCTCACTTTCCAACTATGGCTACACCTTC. V gene TRBV12-3 or TRBV12-4 combines with J gene TRBJ1-2; D unclear. The CDR3 totals 15 residues. V lost 4 bases and J 2 bases, leaving 14 bases between the germline ends.

As regards this clonotype: Mismatch with germline at one junction end may stem from a read error. This chain uses TRBV5-1 with TRBJ2-1, with D perhaps TRBD2 (6 bases). CDR1 is SGHRS and CDR2 is YFSETQ in the germline V gene. The CDR3 is 15 residues long. The CDR3 DNA is TGCGCCAGCAGCTCGGGACTCGGCTCCTGCAATGAGCAGTTCTTC. Protein: CASSSGLGSCNEQFF.

This clonotype occurred many times. The chain employs TRBV14 and TRBJ2-1; D not resolved. Germline loops: CDR1 SGHDN, CDR2 FVKESK. The CDR3 runs 15 residues. V was shortened by 1 base and J by 0 bases, with 7 bases between the two germline ends. This CDR3 is CASSQGLSSYNEQFF. Written as DNA, the CDR3 is TGTGCCAGCAGCCAAGGGCTGAGCTCCTACAATGAGCAGTTCTTC.